This is a list of T cell receptor beta chains from one sample in a study of blood T cells in healthy people across ages. TCRdb analysed the 5' RACE reads with MiXCR anew, one entry per CDR3 protein. This table holds 710,000 or so distinct CDR3 sequences, approximately 22% found once. Material: blood. Receptors originate from a man between 70 and 80 years old in good health. CDR3s include the opening cysteine and the closing phenylalanine or tryptophan. A D gene is named only where the DNA matches it firmly. The size entry is marked missing in some rows and otherwise reads once, few, many or a size class.

clone size: NA
D gene: NA
V gene: TRBV7-9
CDR3 length: 16
J gene: TRBJ2-5
CDR3 DNA: TGTGCCAGCAGCTTATCCCGGGCGCAGTACCAAGAGACCCAGTACTTC
CDR3 protein: CASSLSRAQYQETQYF

clone size: NA
D gene: TRBD1
V gene: TRBV7-2
CDR3 length: 15
J gene: TRBJ1-1
CDR3 DNA: TGTGCCAGCATCCGACAGGGCCTGATGAACACTGAAGCTTTCTTT
CDR3 protein: CASIRQGLMNTEAFF

clone size: NA
D gene: TRBD1
V gene: TRBV6-1
CDR3 length: 16
J gene: TRBJ2-4
CDR3 DNA: TGTGCCAGCAGTGGGGGACAGGGGAAAGCCAAAAACATTCAGTACTTC
CDR3 protein: CASSGGQGKAKNIQYF

clone size: few
D gene: TRBD1
V gene: TRBV5-1
CDR3 length: 16
J gene: TRBJ2-7
CDR3 DNA: TGCGCCAGCAGCTTGCGGGGACGGACAGGCGGAGGCGAGCAGTACTTC
CDR3 protein: CASSLRGRTGGGEQYF

clone size: few
D gene: TRBD2
V gene: TRBV7-9
CDR3 length: 16
J gene: TRBJ2-5
CDR3 DNA: TGTGCCAGCAGCTTCGGGCTAGCGGCTAACCAAGAGACCCAGTACTTC
CDR3 protein: CASSFGLAANQETQYF

clone size: NA
D gene: NA
V gene: TRBV18
CDR3 length: 14
J gene: TRBJ2-7
CDR3 DNA: TGTGCCAGCTCACCAATTCAGGGTGCCTACGAGCAGTACTTC
CDR3 protein: CASSPIQGAYEQYF

clone size: few
D gene: NA
V gene: TRBV9
CDR3 length: 13
J gene: TRBJ2-1
CDR3 DNA: TGTGCCAACAGCGTAGAACTAGGCAATGAGCAGTTCTTC
CDR3 protein: CANSVELGNEQFF

clone size: few
D gene: NA
V gene: TRBV19
CDR3 length: 15
J gene: TRBJ1-5
CDR3 DNA: TGTGCCAGTAGTATTGGCGGGGGCCCTAATCAGCCCCAGCATTTT
CDR3 protein: CASSIGGGPNQPQHF

clone size: few
D gene: TRBD1
V gene: TRBV6-5
CDR3 length: 15
J gene: TRBJ1-2
CDR3 DNA: TGTGCCAGCAGACCGACAGGGGGCATGGACTATGGCTACACCTTC
CDR3 protein: CASRPTGGMDYGYTF

clone size: few
D gene: TRBD2
V gene: TRBV6-1
CDR3 length: 19
J gene: TRBJ2-3
CDR3 DNA: TGTGCCAGCAGTAGCGGCGGCCTTTTTCTAGCGGGAGGGCCTGATACGCAGTATTTT
CDR3 protein: CASSSGGLFLAGGPDTQYF

clone size: few
D gene: TRBD2
V gene: TRBV12-3/TRBV12-4
CDR3 length: 14
J gene: TRBJ2-5
CDR3 DNA: TGTGCCAGCAGTTTCCTGGGGGGGAGGGAGACCCAGTACTTC
CDR3 protein: CASSFLGGRETQYF

clone size: NA
D gene: NA
V gene: TRBV24-1
CDR3 length: 18
J gene: TRBJ2-1
CDR3 DNA: TGTGCCACCAGTGATCGGACTTCACCAGAGAGACGGTACAATGAGCAGTTCTTC
CDR3 protein: CATSDRTSPERRYNEQFF

clone size: few
D gene: NA
V gene: TRBV12-3/TRBV12-4
CDR3 length: 16
J gene: TRBJ1-2
CDR3 DNA: TGTGCCAGCAGTTTAGGAGTCGGACGGGCAGGACGCGGCTACACCTTC
CDR3 protein: CASSLGVGRAGRGYTF

clone size: few
D gene: NA
V gene: TRBV27
CDR3 length: 14
J gene: TRBJ1-2
CDR3 DNA: TGTGCCAGCAGTTTATCGTTGGGAAACTATGGCTACACCTTC
CDR3 protein: CASSLSLGNYGYTF

clone size: few
D gene: TRBD2
V gene: TRBV12-3/TRBV12-4
CDR3 length: 15
J gene: TRBJ2-1
CDR3 DNA: TGTGCCAGCAGCCGGTCTAGCGGGAGTGGGAATGAGCAGTTCTTC
CDR3 protein: CASSRSSGSGNEQFF

clone size: NA
D gene: NA
V gene: TRBV7-9
CDR3 length: 15
J gene: TRBJ2-6
CDR3 DNA: TGTGCCAGCAGCCAACAGGCGGCTGGGGCCAACGTCCTGACTTTC
CDR3 protein: CASSQQAAGANVLTF

clone size: NA
D gene: NA
V gene: TRBV10-3
CDR3 length: 13
J gene: TRBJ1-1
CDR3 DNA: TGTGCCATCAGCCCGACGGGCACGAATGAAGCTTTCTTT
CDR3 protein: CAISPTGTNEAFF

clone size: NA
D gene: TRBD2
V gene: TRBV9
CDR3 length: 16
J gene: TRBJ2-1
CDR3 DNA: TGTGCCAGCAGCCTCCGAGCGGGAGTGGGATACAATGAGCAGTTCTTC
CDR3 protein: CASSLRAGVGYNEQFF

clone size: many
D gene: TRBD2
V gene: TRBV13
CDR3 length: 17
J gene: TRBJ2-1
CDR3 DNA: TGTGCCAGCAGCCTCCTACCGTCTAGCGGGATGTACAATGAGCAGTTCTTC
CDR3 protein: CASSLLPSSGMYNEQFF

clone size: NA
D gene: NA
V gene: TRBV30
CDR3 length: 14
J gene: TRBJ1-4
CDR3 DNA: TGTGCCTGGAGTTCTCCCGGCTTGAATGAAAAACTGTTTTTT
CDR3 protein: CAWSSPGLNEKLFF

clone size: few
D gene: NA
V gene: TRBV15
CDR3 length: 14
J gene: TRBJ1-2
CDR3 DNA: TGTGCCACCAGCAGAGATGACAGAGTCTATGGCTACACCTTC
CDR3 protein: CATSRDDRVYGYTF

clone size: few
D gene: NA
V gene: TRBV18
CDR3 length: 14
J gene: TRBJ2-5
CDR3 DNA: TGTGCCAGCTCACCTTCCGGAGGGGGAGAGACCCAGTACTTC
CDR3 protein: CASSPSGGGETQYF

clone size: NA
D gene: NA
V gene: TRBV7-2
CDR3 length: 14
J gene: TRBJ1-2
CDR3 DNA: TGTGCCAGCAGCTTAAGCTGGAGAAACTATGGCTACACCTTC
CDR3 protein: CASSLSWRNYGYTF